Listed below are T cell receptor beta chains from one sample, sequenced in a study of high-grade serous ovarian cancer treatment subgroups. TCRdb's table, derived via immunoSEQ multiplex PCR, lists solely in-frame clones and lacks some. Here the sample spans around 3,100 clones, roughly 79% being singletons. Specimen: tumor tissue. The receptors stem from a human donor with high-grade serous ovarian cancer. Both conserved end residues are part of each CDR3. A D gene is named only where the DNA matches it firmly. Clone size is shown for a subset of rows, as once, few, many or a class of expanded clone.

cdr3_length	clone_size	j_call	d_call	v_call	cdr3_aa	cdr3_nt
15	.	TRBJ2-7	TRBD2	TRBV10-2	CASRTSGSTGYEQYF	TGCGCCAGCAGGACTAGCGGGAGCACGGGGTACGAGCAGTACTTC
17	.	TRBJ2-7	TRBD2	TRBV5-4	CASSLAVASGYSYEQYF	TGTGCCAGCAGCTTGGCGGTAGCTAGCGGGTACTCCTACGAGCAGTACTTC
14	.	TRBJ2-1	.	TRBV7-9	CASSFSISGNEQFF	TGTGCCAGCAGCTTTAGCATTTCTGGCAATGAGCAGTTCTTC
15	.	TRBJ2-7	.	TRBV18	CASLNPGAGFYEQYF	TGTGCCAGCTTAAACCCGGGAGCGGGCTTCTACGAGCAGTACTTC
15	.	TRBJ2-1	.	TRBV29-1	CSTWSAGSRRNEQFF	TGCAGCACCTGGTCGGCCGGGAGCCGGAGGAATGAGCAGTTCTTC
14	.	TRBJ2-7	TRBD1	TRBV18	CASSPRQGVYEQYF	TGTGCCAGCTCACCGAGACAGGGAGTATACGAGCAGTACTTC
14	.	TRBJ2-7	TRBD1	TRBV6-6	CASSPRGQGDEQYF	TGTGCCAGCAGCCCTAGAGGACAGGGCGACGAGCAGTACTTC
11	.	TRBJ2-7	.	TRBV7-6	CASRRGDEQYF	TGTGCCAGCAGGAGGGGTGACGAGCAGTACTTC
16	.	TRBJ1-5	.	TRBV4-2	CASSQDRWGAPQPQHF	TGTGCCAGCAGCCAAGATAGGTGGGGCGCTCCACAGCCCCAGCATTTT
15	.	TRBJ1-5	TRBD1	TRBV6-6	CATEDRDRVDQPQHF	TGTGCCACGGAAGACCGGGACAGGGTTGATCAGCCCCAGCATTTT
12	.	TRBJ1-2	.	TRBV5-6	CASSLVGAGYTF	TGTGCCAGCAGTCTGGTTGGGGCTGGCTACACCTTC
15	.	TRBJ1-3	.	TRBV5-6	CASSYGQHPGGVIYF	TGTGCCAGCAGCTACGGACAGCACCCCGGTGGAGTCATATATTTT
15	.	TRBJ1-1	.	TRBV5-1	CASSSIGRMDTEAFF	TGCGCCAGCAGCTCAATAGGGAGAATGGACACTGAAGCTTTCTTT
15	.	TRBJ1-1	.	TRBV7-2	CASSPDSYGSTEAFF	TGTGCCAGCAGCCCGGACAGCTACGGGAGCACTGAAGCTTTCTTT
15	.	TRBJ2-1	TRBD1	TRBV27	CASSFGDRGPNEQFF	TGTGCCAGCAGTTTCGGGGACAGGGGCCCCAATGAGCAGTTCTTC
15	.	TRBJ2-2	.	TRBV4-2	CASSYTGFLTGELFF	TGTGCCAGCAGCTATACGGGCTTTCTCACCGGGGAGCTGTTTTTT
14	few	TRBJ2-5	TRBD1	TRBV5-1	CASSPWTGGKTQYF	TGCGCCAGCAGCCCATGGACAGGGGGAAAGACCCAGTACTTC
14	.	TRBJ1-5	.	TRBV7-8	CASSSSSQGQPQHF	TGTGCCAGCAGCTCCTCCTCCCAGGGCCAGCCCCAGCATTTT
13	.	TRBJ2-5	TRBD1	TRBV28	CASRTGNVKTQYF	TGTGCCAGCAGGACAGGGAACGTAAAGACCCAGTACTTC
13	.	TRBJ2-7	TRBD2	TRBV14	CASSQQLAAEQYF	TGTGCCAGCAGCCAGCAACTAGCGGCCGAGCAGTACTTC
17	.	TRBJ2-7	.	TRBV28	CASSFSKRDISSYEQYF	TGTGCCAGCAGTTTCTCGAAACGGGACATAAGCTCCTACGAGCAGTACTTC
16	.	TRBJ1-3	.	TRBV7-9	CASSPPTSFSGNTIYF	TGTGCCAGCAGCCCCCCAACTTCCTTCTCTGGAAACACCATATATTTT
15	.	TRBJ1-1	.	TRBV7-9	CASSPWENLNTEAFF	TGTGCCAGCAGCCCCTGGGAGAATCTAAACACTGAAGCTTTCTTT
12	.	TRBJ2-1	.	TRBV7-6	CASSSVGVEQFF	TGTGCCAGCAGCTCAGTGGGCGTTGAGCAGTTCTTC
14	.	TRBJ1-5	.	TRBV28	CASSLLLFNQPQHF	TGTGCCAGCAGTTTACTCCTTTTCAATCAGCCCCAGCATTTT
18	once	TRBJ2-3	.	TRBV12-5	CASGLVPDGRTSTDTQYF	TGTGCTAGTGGTTTGGTACCGGACGGACGTACTAGCACAGATACGCAGTATTTT
12	.	TRBJ1-1	.	TRBV6-5	CVSSKMNTEAFF	TGTGTCAGCAGCAAAATGAACACTGAAGCTTTCTTT
17	.	TRBJ2-2	TRBD2	TRBV7-2	CASSPRTSGRRTGELFF	TGTGCCAGCAGCCCCCGGACTAGCGGGAGACGCACCGGGGAGCTGTTTTTT
17	few	TRBJ2-3	TRBD2	TRBV19	CASSTWGRGANTDTQYF	TGTGCCAGTAGTACCTGGGGGAGGGGCGCCAACACAGATACGCAGTATTTT
15	.	TRBJ1-5	.	TRBV10-3	CAISSLGGVNQPQHF	TGTGCCATCAGTTCCCTCGGGGGGGTCAATCAGCCCCAGCATTTT
14	few	TRBJ1-1	.	TRBV19	CASSNQPMNTEAFF	TGTGCCAGTAGTAACCAGCCCATGAACACTGAAGCTTTCTTT
14	.	TRBJ2-1	TRBD2	TRBV27	CASSSLAAYNEQFF	TGTGCCAGCAGTTCACTAGCGGCGTACAATGAGCAGTTCTTC
15	.	TRBJ1-5	TRBD1	TRBV27	CASSPGTELRRPQHF	TGTGCCAGCAGTCCAGGGACAGAGCTCAGAAGGCCCCAGCATTTT
16	once	TRBJ2-2	.	TRBV6-5	CASSYDFAGAGGELFF	TGTGCCAGCAGTTACGATTTTGCAGGGGCAGGCGGGGAGCTGTTTTTT
13	few	TRBJ1-2	.	TRBV7-9	CASSSTANYGYTF	TGTGCCAGCAGCTCGACAGCTAACTATGGCTACACCTTC
13	.	TRBJ2-7	.	TRBV14	CASSLQLAYEQYF	TGTGCCAGCAGCCTCCAGCTAGCCTACGAGCAGTACTTC
14	.	TRBJ2-1	.	TRBV28	CASSYTGTRNEQFF	TGTGCCAGCAGCTATACAGGGACGAGGAATGAGCAGTTCTTC